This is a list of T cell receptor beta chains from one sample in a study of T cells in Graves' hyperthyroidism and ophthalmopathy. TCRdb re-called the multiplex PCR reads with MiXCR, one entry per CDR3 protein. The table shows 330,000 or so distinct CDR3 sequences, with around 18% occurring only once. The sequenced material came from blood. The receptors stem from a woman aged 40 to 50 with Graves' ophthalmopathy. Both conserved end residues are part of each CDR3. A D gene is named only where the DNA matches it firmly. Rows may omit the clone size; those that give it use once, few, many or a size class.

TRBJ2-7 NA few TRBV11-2 CASSLEGLVQYF TGTGCCAGCAGCTTAGAGGGTTTGGTGCAGTACTTC
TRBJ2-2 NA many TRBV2 CASSELATSGELFF TGTGCCAGCAGTGAACTAGCGACTTCCGGGGAGCTGTTTTTT
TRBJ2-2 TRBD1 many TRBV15 CATSDRERNTGELFF TGTGCCACCAGCGACAGGGAACGGAACACCGGGGAGCTGTTTTTT
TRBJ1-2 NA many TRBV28 CASSLFARGLIYGYTF TGTGCCAGCAGTTTATTTGCGAGAGGACTTATCTATGGCTACACCTTC
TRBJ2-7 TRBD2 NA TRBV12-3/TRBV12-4 CASSYGPSGAPYEQYF TGTGCCAGCAGTTACGGTCCTAGCGGGGCCCCCTACGAGCAGTACTTC
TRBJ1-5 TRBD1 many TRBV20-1 CSARRTGGGFRQPQHF TGCAGTGCTAGGCGGACAGGGGGCGGATTCAGGCAGCCCCAGCATTTT
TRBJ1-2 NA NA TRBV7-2 CASSSANRDRPTF TGTGCCAGCAGCTCCGCGAACAGGGACCGTCCAACCTTC
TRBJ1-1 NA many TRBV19 CASSPRGVGTEAFF TGTGCCAGTAGTCCCCGGGGAGTCGGCACTGAAGCTTTCTTT
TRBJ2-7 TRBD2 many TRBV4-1 CASSQVGLAFDEQYF TGCGCCAGCAGCCAAGTGGGACTAGCGTTTGACGAGCAGTACTTC
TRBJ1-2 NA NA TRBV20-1 CSAEAHNYGYTF TGCAGTGCTGAGGCGCACAACTATGGCTACACCTTC
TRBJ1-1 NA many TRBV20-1 CSAKEFMNTEAFF TGCAGTGCTAAGGAATTCATGAACACTGAAGCTTTCTTT
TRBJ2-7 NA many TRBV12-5 CASGLVNRDPSSEQYF TGTGCTAGTGGTTTGGTAAACAGGGACCCTTCGTCTGAGCAGTACTTC
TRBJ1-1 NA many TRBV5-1 CASSLGDTTEAFF TGCGCCAGCAGCTTGGGGGACACCACTGAAGCTTTCTTT
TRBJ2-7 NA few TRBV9 CASSVNRAGLYEQYF TGTGCCAGCAGCGTAAACAGGGCAGGGCTCTACGAGCAGTACTTC
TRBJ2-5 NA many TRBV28 CASAYTSQETQYF TGTGCCAGCGCTTATACATCCCAAGAGACCCAGTACTTC
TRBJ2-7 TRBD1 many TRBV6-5 CASSRLPGTGGYEQYF TGTGCCAGCAGTCGACTCCCCGGGACAGGGGGCTACGAGCAGTACTTC
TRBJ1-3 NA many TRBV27 CASMTAGASGNTIYF TGTGCCAGCATGACAGCAGGGGCCTCTGGAAACACCATATATTTT
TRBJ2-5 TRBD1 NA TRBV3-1 CASSLPGQGGGETQYF TGTGCCAGCAGCCTACCGGGACAGGGCGGTGGTGAGACCCAGTACTTC
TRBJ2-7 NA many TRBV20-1 CSAPRDGMSEQYF TGCAGTGCTCCGCGGGATGGAATGTCCGAGCAGTACTTC
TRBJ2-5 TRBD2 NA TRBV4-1 CASSQTPGLAGAETQYF TGCGCCAGCAGCCAGACCCCGGGACTAGCGGGAGCGGAGACCCAGTACTTC
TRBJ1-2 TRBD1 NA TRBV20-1 CSATGVYGYTF TGCAGTGCCACAGGGGTGTATGGCTACACCTTC
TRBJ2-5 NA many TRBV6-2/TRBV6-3 CASSSLREYQETQYF TGTGCCAGCAGCTCCCTCAGGGAGTACCAAGAGACCCAGTACTTC
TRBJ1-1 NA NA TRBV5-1 CASTKGKNTEAFF TGCGCCAGCACCAAGGGGAAGAACACTGAAGCTTTCTTT
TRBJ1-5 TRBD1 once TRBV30 CAWNPGTGTSYQPQHF TGTGCCTGGAACCCCGGGACAGGTACGTCGTATCAGCCCCAGCATTTT
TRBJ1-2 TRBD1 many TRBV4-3 CASSQDGQGVGGYTF TGCGCCAGCAGCCAAGATGGACAGGGGGTCGGGGGCTACACCTTC
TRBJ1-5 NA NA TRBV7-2 CASSVAGVSNQPQHF TGTGCCAGCAGCGTAGCCGGGGTTAGCAATCAGCCCCAGCATTTT
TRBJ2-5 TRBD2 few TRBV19 CASSTSGQETQYF TGTGCCAGTAGTACTAGCGGGCAAGAGACCCAGTACTTC
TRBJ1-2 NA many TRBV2 CASSVGRDYGYTF TGTGCCAGCAGTGTAGGGAGGGACTATGGCTACACCTTC
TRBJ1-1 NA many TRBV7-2 CASSSRQAGVTEAFF TGTGCCAGCAGCTCCAGACAGGCTGGGGTCACTGAAGCTTTCTTT
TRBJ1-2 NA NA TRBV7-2 CASSPLEYGYTF TGTGCCAGCAGCCCATTGGAGTATGGCTACACCTTC
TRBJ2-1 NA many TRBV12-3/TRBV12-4 CASSPREREQFF TGTGCCAGCAGCCCGAGGGAACGTGAGCAGTTCTTC
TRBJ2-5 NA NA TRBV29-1 CSVECPGQETQYF TGCAGCGTTGAATGTCCAGGCCAAGAGACCCAGTACTTC
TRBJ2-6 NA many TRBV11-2 CASSLHLSGANVLTF TGTGCCAGCAGCCTCCACCTCTCTGGGGCCAACGTCCTGACTTTC
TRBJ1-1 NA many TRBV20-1 CSASGTANTEAFF TGCAGTGCTAGCGGTACAGCGAACACTGAAGCTTTCTTT
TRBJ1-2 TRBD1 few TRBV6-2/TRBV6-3 CASRPTGTANYGYTF TGTGCCAGCAGACCGACCGGGACAGCTAACTATGGCTACACCTTC
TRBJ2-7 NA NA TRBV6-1 CASSEARGGSGSYEQYF TGTGCCAGCAGTGAAGCGAGAGGAGGGAGCGGGTCCTACGAGCAGTACTTC
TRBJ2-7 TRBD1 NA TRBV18 CASSSGLSSQGKSYKQYF TGTGCCAGCTCATCTGGGCTTAGCTCACAGGGGAAATCCTACAAGCAGTACTTC
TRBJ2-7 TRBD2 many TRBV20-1 CSASVPSGNYEQYF TGCAGTGCTAGCGTACCTAGCGGCAACTACGAGCAGTACTTC
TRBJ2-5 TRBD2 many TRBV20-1 CSARDYAGGLRETQYF TGCAGTGCTAGAGATTATGCGGGAGGGTTAAGAGAGACCCAGTACTTC
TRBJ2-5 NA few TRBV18 CASSPQASQETQYF TGTGCCAGCTCTCCTCAGGCTTCCCAAGAGACCCAGTACTTC
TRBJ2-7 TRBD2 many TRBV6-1 CASRMNEGLVYEQYF TGTGCCAGCAGAATGAACGAGGGACTAGTCTACGAGCAGTACTTC
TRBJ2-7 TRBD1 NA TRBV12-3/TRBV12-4 CASSSRGQVQYF TGTGCCAGCAGTTCACGCGGACAGGTGCAGTACTTC
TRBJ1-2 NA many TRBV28 CASSTTPISGGYTF TGTGCCAGCAGTACGACTCCTATAAGTGGTGGCTACACCTTC
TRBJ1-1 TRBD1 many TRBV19 CASRPQGLAYTEAFF TGTGCCAGTAGGCCACAGGGGTTAGCGTACACTGAAGCTTTCTTT
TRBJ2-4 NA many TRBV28 CASSYSERAAIQYF TGTGCCAGCAGTTATAGCGAGAGGGCCGCTATTCAGTACTTC
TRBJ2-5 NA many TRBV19 CASSWQGRQETQYF TGTGCAAGTAGTTGGCAGGGTCGCCAAGAGACCCAGTACTTC
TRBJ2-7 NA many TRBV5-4 CASSLEQGFEQYF TGTGCCAGCAGCTTGGAACAGGGTTTCGAGCAGTACTTC
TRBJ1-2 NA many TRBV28 CASSRTANYGYTF TGTGCCAGCAGTCGGACCGCTAACTATGGCTACACCTTC
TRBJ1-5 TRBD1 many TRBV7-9 CASSPRGQGEQPQHF TGTGCCAGCAGCCCACGGGGACAGGGTGAACAGCCCCAGCATTTT
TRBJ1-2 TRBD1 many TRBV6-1 CASSPTGLRGYTF TGTGCCAGCAGCCCGACAGGGTTAAGGGGCTACACCTTC
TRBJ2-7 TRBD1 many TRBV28 CASSRSSTGSSYEQYF TGTGCCAGCAGTCGATCCTCGACAGGGAGCTCCTACGAGCAGTACTTC
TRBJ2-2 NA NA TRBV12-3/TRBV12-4 CASSLAGRWTGELFF TGTGCCAGCAGTTTAGCAGGGCGATGGACCGGGGAGCTGTTTTTT
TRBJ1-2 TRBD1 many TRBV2 CASIRHPGQGTSINGYTF TGTGCCAGCATCCGCCACCCGGGACAGGGTACCTCTATAAATGGCTACACCTTC
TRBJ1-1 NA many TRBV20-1 CSARDPNTEAFF TGCAGTGCTAGAGACCCGAACACTGAAGCTTTCTTT
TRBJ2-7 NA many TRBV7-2 CASSLDHSAAEQYF TGTGCCAGCAGCTTAGACCACAGCGCGGCCGAGCAGTACTTC
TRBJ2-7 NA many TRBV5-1 CASSLVGEAYEQYF TGCGCCAGCAGCTTGGTGGGGGAGGCCTACGAGCAGTACTTC
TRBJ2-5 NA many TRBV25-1 CASSEGGLETQYF TGTGCCAGCAGTGAAGGAGGGTTAGAGACCCAGTACTTC
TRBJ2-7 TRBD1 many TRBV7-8 CASSSGQGLFYEQYF TGTGCCAGCAGCTCCGGACAGGGCCTATTTTACGAGCAGTACTTC
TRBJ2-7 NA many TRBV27 CASSLSFGVAYEQYF TGTGCCAGCAGTTTATCGTTCGGGGTTGCCTACGAGCAGTACTTC